The clone carrying this T cell receptor (beta chain) was seen repeatedly, ten times or more. This sample stems from a study of early T cells in non-severe SARS-CoV-2 infection. Via MiXCR, TCRdb re-called the 5' RACE reads, giving one row per CDR3 protein. The repertoire includes some 91,000 distinct CDR3 sequences, about 13% of them detected once, and about 2% sits in the top ten. V dropped 0 bases and J dropped 3 bases, with 12 bases sitting between them. The CDR3 runs to 16 residues. Germline loops: CDR1 MNHEY, CDR2 SVGEGT. The sample comprised whole blood. The J gene is TRBJ1-5, the V gene TRBV6-2 or TRBV6-3; D is unresolved. This TCR was recovered from an adult who was a healthcare worker with PCR-confirmed SARS-CoV-2 infection or an uninfected control (not recorded which). Here the CDR3 DNA reads TGTGCCAGCAGTTACTCGCCGACTTATGTCAATCAGCCCCAGCATTTT. Amino acids: CASSYSPTYVNQPQHF.